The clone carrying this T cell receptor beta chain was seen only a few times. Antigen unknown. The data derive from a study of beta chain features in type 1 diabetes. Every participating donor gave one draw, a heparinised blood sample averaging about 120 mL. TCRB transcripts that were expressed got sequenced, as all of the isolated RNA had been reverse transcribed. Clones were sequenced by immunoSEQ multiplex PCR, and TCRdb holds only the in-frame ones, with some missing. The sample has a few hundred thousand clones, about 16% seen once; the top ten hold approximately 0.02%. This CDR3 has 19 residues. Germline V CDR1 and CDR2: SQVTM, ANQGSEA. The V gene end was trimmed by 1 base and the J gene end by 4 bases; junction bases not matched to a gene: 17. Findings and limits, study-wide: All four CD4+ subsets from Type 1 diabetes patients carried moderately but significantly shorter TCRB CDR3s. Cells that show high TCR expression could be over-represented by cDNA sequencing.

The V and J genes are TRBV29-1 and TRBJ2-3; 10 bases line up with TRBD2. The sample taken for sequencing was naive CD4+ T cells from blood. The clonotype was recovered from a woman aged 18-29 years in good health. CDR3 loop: CSVEGGPLLSSGSADTQYF. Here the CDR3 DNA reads TGCAGCGTTGAAGGAGGCCCGTTGCTCTCTAGCGGGAGTGCAGATACGCAGTATTTT.